The clone carrying this T cell receptor (beta chain) was found many times. Unique molecular identifiers were used in preparing the TCRbeta library. TCRdb used MiXCR to reprocess the PCR reads, holding one entry per CDR3 protein. The sample includes over 200,000 distinct CDR3 sequences, approximately 9.5% of them seen just once. This entry belongs to a study of T-cell reconstitution after alpha-beta-depleted transplantation in children. Trimming took 0 bases from V and 3 from J, leaving 10 bases between them. CDR1 SGHRS and CDR2 YFSETQ come from the germline V gene. This CDR3 has 15 residues. The sequenced sample was PBMCs from the stem cell graft donor, obtained from the stem cell graft. This TCR was sampled from a human donor who donated a stem cell graft to a child with acute lymphoblastic leukemia. The V gene is TRBV5-1, the J gene TRBJ1-5; D gene uncertain. CDR3 sequence: CASSLDGVLNQPQHF. The DNA of the CDR3 is TGCGCCAGCAGCTTGGACGGGGTACTCAATCAGCCCCAGCATTTT.